The T cell receptor beta chain under discussion was sequenced for a study of post-analysis software for immune sequencing data. Study details: In terms of disease course, relapsing-remitting, secondary progressive and progressive-relapsing multiple sclerosis were included.

The CDR3 has 17 amino acids. The germline CDR1 and CDR2 sequences are SGHRS and YFSETQ. V shed 1 base and J shed 4 bases, with 18 bases lying between them. Unique molecular identifiers were present in the TCR beta cDNA libraries. Using its own MiXCR run on the PCR reads, TCRdb lists one record per CDR3 protein. This sample has about 540,000 distinct CDR3 sequences, with around a third found just once. This clonotype was counted a few times. Its target is unknown. Regarding the study as a whole: Roughly five TRBV segments appeared more often in patients than in controls, and TRBV5-6, TRBV5-1 and TRBV20-1 were among these. For normalized Chao1 diversity, multiple sclerosis patients scored significantly lower than controls did. Samples from one preparation batch, clustered by F measure, grouped strongly together.

Sequenced: blood. The genes are TRBV5-1 and TRBJ1-5; tentative D call: TRBD1 (5 bases). This receptor was taken from a girl aged 2-17 years with multiple sclerosis. The DNA for the CDR3 is TGCGCCAGCAGCTTGTCCGCCCGGGGCGGTAATAATCAGCCCCAGCATTTT. The encoded protein is CASSLSARGGNNQPQHF.